Detailed here is one TCR beta chain. Scientists sequenced DNA from unsorted PBMC on ten immunoSEQ deep assay plates. Sequenced by immunoSEQ multiplex PCR; TCRdb stores in-frame clones only, minus some. The sample gives about 450,000 clones, 79% of which show up once; roughly 12% is in the top ten. The data were obtained in a study of shared clonotypes between healthy human individuals. V dropped 2 bases and J dropped 3; count of bases not matched to a gene: 4. The CDR3 extends over 15 amino acids. CDR1 and CDR2 from the germline V gene are LGHNA and YNFKEQ. The TCR sequence derives from a middle-aged woman in good health. Some clones in this sample may be carry-over from other donors' samples. Sequenced material: PBMCs. J is TRBJ2-7 and V is TRBV4-2; 10 bases are shared with TRBD1. CDR3 in amino acids: CASSQTRTGGYEQYF. The DNA for the CDR3 is TGTGCCAGCAGCCAAACCCGGACAGGGGGCTACGAGCAGTACTTC.